This T cell receptor beta chain appears in the sequencing data of a study of post-analysis software for immune sequencing data. Study-wide background: Relapsing-remitting, secondary progressive and progressive-relapsing forms of multiple sclerosis all featured among disease courses. General study points: The F measure placed samples prepared in the same batch into strongly shared clusters. Controls significantly exceeded multiple sclerosis patients in normalized Chao1 diversity. Included in a set of about 5 TRBV segments more frequent in patients than controls were TRBV5-6, TRBV5-1 and TRBV20-1.

Worth noting for this clonotype: The target antigen is unknown.

Per germline, CDR1 SGHKS and CDR2 YYEKEE (reference sequence). Trimming removed 0 bases from V and 3 bases from J, with 13 bases in between. The CDR3 runs to 15 residues. Unique molecular identifiers were carried by the TCR beta cDNA libraries. A population of about 0.95 to 11 million T cells gave rise to roughly 490,000 cDNA molecules. TCRdb recomputed calls from the PCR reads with MiXCR, one row per CDR3 protein. The sample has hundreds of thousands of distinct CDR3 sequences; about 40% are singletons. The chain combines TRBV5-5 with TRBJ2-7; D may be TRBD1 (6 bases). The source is a girl aged 10 to 17 with multiple sclerosis. Sequencing used blood. CDR3: CASSLVRGFGYEQYF. For the CDR3, the DNA is TGTGCCAGCAGCTTGGTGAGGGGGTTCGGCTACGAGCAGTACTTC.